These 22 T cell receptor beta chains share one sample of origin, sequenced in a study of blood T cell repertoires in COVID-19. Assay used: immunoSEQ multiplex PCR; TCRdb lists only in-frame clones, some missing. The repertoire holds hundreds of thousands of clones, with roughly 86% as singletons. Material for sequencing was PBMCs or T cells enriched from blood (not recorded which). The receptors were sampled from a woman between 35 and 50 years old with acute COVID-19.

This chain uses TRBV19 with TRBJ2-7; TRBD2 matches at 8 bases. With V trimmed by 3 bases and J by 2 bases, 6 bases remained unmatched. Germline V gene lookup returns CDR1 LNHDA and CDR2 SQIVND (reference sequence). This CDR3 region has 15 residues. The CDR3: CASSIFRGGTYEQYF. The CDR3 bases are TGTGCCAGTAGTATTTTTCGGGGGGGGACCTACGAGCAGTACTTC.

This clone was observed once. The chain links TRBV9 to TRBJ1-6; D might be TRBD1 (5 bases). Trimming pared 3 bases from V and 4 bases from J, leaving 11 bases between. The CDR3 is 15 residues long. Germline values: CDR1 SGDLS, CDR2 YYNGEE. Here the CDR3 reads CASSARRGYNSPLHF. CDR3 bases: TGTGCCAGCAGCGCCAGGCGGGGGTATAATTCACCCCTCCACTTT.

This sequence joins TRBV5-1 and TRBJ2-2; D is perhaps TRBD1 (6 bases). This CDR3 is 15 amino acids long. Germline CDR1 reads SGHRS; CDR2 reads YFSETQ. V dropped 0 bases and J dropped 6 bases, with 12 bases sitting between them. The CDR3: CASSLGQGISGELFF. In DNA, the CDR3 is TGCGCCAGCAGCTTGGGGCAGGGGATCTCCGGGGAGCTGTTTTTT.

The chain carries TRBV5-1 and TRBJ2-7, with 9 bases matching TRBD1. The trim removed 0 bases at V and 5 bases at J, leaving 3 bases unmatched. Germline V gene sequence: CDR1 SGHRS, CDR2 YFSETQ. The CDR3 is 14 residues long. The CDR3 coding sequence is TGCGCCAGCAGCTTGGTTTGGACAGGGGACGAGCAGTACTTC. This encodes CASSLVWTGDEQYF.

This clone appeared a few times. This chain links TRBV5-1 with TRBJ2-7; TRBD2 might be the D (5 bases). Germline V CDR1 and CDR2: SGHRS, YFSETQ. This CDR3 spans 15 amino acids. V was cut by 0 bases and J by 2 bases, with 12 bases left in between. The CDR3 bases are TGCGCCAGCAGCTTGGCCGCGGGCAGGACCTACGAGCAGTACTTC. This sequence encodes CASSLAAGRTYEQYF.

The chain carries TRBV13 and TRBJ1-2; 9 positions agree with TRBD1. Germline assignment: CDR1 PRHDT and CDR2 FYEKMQ (reference sequence). V gave up 6 bases and J gave up 2 bases; unmatched junction bases: 7. CDR3 length: 15 amino acids. CDR3 loop: CASSSYRGQNYGYTF. CDR3 DNA sequence: TGTGCCAGCAGTTCTTACAGGGGGCAAAACTATGGCTACACCTTC.

The chain is built from TRBV7-9 and TRBJ2-2; D gene ambiguous. Trimming took off 1 base at V and 4 bases at J, with 4 bases between the two ends. The CDR3 extends over 13 amino acids. Germline V gene data show CDR1 as SEHNR and CDR2 as FQNEAQ (reference sequence). This chain's CDR3 is CASSLVLTGELFF. The CDR3 DNA follows: TGTGCCAGCAGCTTAGTCCTCACCGGGGAGCTGTTTTTT. The full variable domain, in which reference TRBV7-9 and TRBJ2-2 provide the parts outside the CDR3, is DTGVSQNPRHKITKRGQNVTFRCDPISEHNRLYWYRQTLGQGPEFLTYFQNEAQLEKSRLLSDRFSAERPKGSFSTLEIQRTEQGDSAMYLCASSLVLTGELFFGEGSRLTVL.

This clone was observed a handful of times. The genes are TRBV7-2 and TRBJ1-5, with TRBD1 as a possible D gene (6 bases). V was pared by 4 bases and J by 5 bases, with 24 bases between. Germline assignment: CDR1 SGHTA and CDR2 FQGNSA. This CDR3 spans 18 amino acids. The CDR3 protein is CASSSTVQGKGSDQPQHF. Here the CDR3 DNA reads TGTGCCAGCAGCTCGACGGTCCAGGGGAAGGGCTCAGATCAGCCCCAGCATTTT.

V usage is TRBV6-6 and J usage is TRBJ2-3; D remains ambiguous. CDR3 size: 12 residues. CDR1 and CDR2 from the germline V gene are MNHNY and SVGAGI (reference sequence). Trimming removed 5 bases at V and 3 bases at J, with 6 bases between. The CDR3, as DNA: TGTGCCAGCAGTCGAGAGACAGATACGCAGTATTTT. Its protein is CASSRETDTQYF.

The V gene is TRBV5-3, the J gene TRBJ1-4; D might be TRBD1 (5 bases). TRBV5-3 is known as an ORF, though its function is uncertain. The CDR3 contains 14 residues. The ends were cut back, 0 bases at V and 8 bases at J, with 11 bases in the middle. This CDR3 is CARSLDQGGEKLFF. The CDR3 DNA sequence: TGTGCCAGAAGCTTGGATCAGGGAGGGGAAAAACTGTTTTTT.

This chain links TRBV7-9 with TRBJ2-5; no reliable D call. The CDR3 length is 12 residues. The germline V and J ends were trimmed by 6 bases and 4 bases, with 9 bases remaining between them. Germline values: CDR1 SEHNR, CDR2 FQNEAQ (reference sequence). The CDR3, as DNA: TGTGCCAGCAGTCGACTTGGAGAGACCCAGTACTTC. Residues: CASSRLGETQYF.

This clone was counted only a few times. This sequence joins TRBV27 and TRBJ1-1; 7 bases agree with TRBD1. CDR3 length: 14 residues. Germline CDR1 is MNHEY and CDR2 is SMNVEV (reference sequence). The J segment lost 11 bases and the V segment lost 0 bases, leaving 9 bases of the junction unmatched. CDR3 nucleotides: TGTGCCAGCAGTTTATCGGAGGGGGCCGCAGGGGCTTTCTTT. Protein product: CASSLSEGAAGAFF.

The J gene is TRBJ2-1, the V gene TRBV7-9; 11 nucleotides align to TRBD2. The CDR3 sequence is 15 residues long. With V trimmed by 5 bases and J by 7 bases, 7 bases remained unmatched. CDR1 is SEHNR, CDR2 FQNEAQ, per germline (reference sequence). The CDR3 region has the DNA TGTGCCAGCAGCCTAAGACTAGCGGGGAGGAATGAGCAGTTCTTC. Translated: CASSLRLAGRNEQFF.

This clone showed up just a few times. The gene calls are TRBV6-1 and TRBJ2-5; perhaps TRBD1 as D (6 bases). The CDR3 covers 16 residues. The ends were cut back, 3 bases at V and 4 bases at J, with 18 bases in the middle. Germline V gives CDR1 MNHNS, CDR2 SASEGT. The CDR3 region is CASSDDRLGVGETQYF. CDR3 in DNA: TGTGCCAGCAGTGACGACAGGTTGGGCGTAGGAGAGACCCAGTACTTC.

This chain links TRBV25-1 with TRBJ1-1; 8 bases map to TRBD1. V was pared by 1 base and J by 2 bases, with 3 bases of the junction left unmatched. This CDR3 contains 15 residues. Germline CDR1 is MGHDK and CDR2 is SYGVNS. The CDR3 coding sequence is TGTGCCAGCAGTGAATCCCAGGGGGCAAACACTGAAGCTTTCTTT. Encoded protein: CASSESQGANTEAFF.

This clone was counted between two and nine times. This sequence joins TRBV27 and TRBJ2-1, with D perhaps TRBD2 (6 bases). Trimming took 5 bases from V and 6 from J, leaving 11 bases between them. The CDR3 is 13 residues long. Germline V gives CDR1 MNHEY, CDR2 SMNVEV (reference sequence). CDR3 in DNA: TGTGCCAGCAGTCGACTAGTCGGCAATGAGCAGTTCTTC. Protein sequence: CASSRLVGNEQFF.

The V and J genes are TRBV24-1 and TRBJ1-1, with 10 bases that match TRBD1. Trimming took 10 bases from V and 13 from J; bases not matched to a gene: 8. The CDR3 has 11 amino acids. The germline CDR1 and CDR2 sequences are KGHDR and SFDVKD. CDR3 in DNA: TGTGCCACATCCCGACAGGGGGCGGTTTTCTTT. This gives the protein CATSRQGAVFF.

The CDR3 nucleotides read TGCAGTGCTAGTAGGGCTCGGCAGGGGGTCAATCAGCCCCAGCATTTT. Translated: CSASRARQGVNQPQHF. The V and J genes are TRBV20-1 and TRBJ1-5; the match to TRBD1 covers 7 bases. This CDR3 has 16 amino acids. V lost 3 bases and J lost 3; bases outside the gene matches: 11. Germline V gives CDR1 DFQATT, CDR2 SNEGSKA (reference sequence).

The V gene is TRBV5-6, the J gene TRBJ2-3; D not certain. V was clipped by 4 bases and J by 2 bases, with 14 bases between them. Germline loops: CDR1 SGHDT, CDR2 YYEEEE. The CDR3 has 15 residues. CDR3: CASSIPGWNTDTQYF. CDR3 DNA: TGTGCCAGCAGCATCCCCGGGTGGAACACAGATACGCAGTATTTT. Together with reference TRBV5-6 and TRBJ2-3, the CDR3 gives the full variable domain: DAGVTQSPTHLIKTRGQQVTLRCSPKSGHDTVSWYQQALGQGPQFIFQYYEEEERQRGNFPDRFSGHQFPNYSSELNVNALLLGDSALYLCASSIPGWNTDTQYFGPGTRLTVL.

V and J are TRBV4-1 and TRBJ2-7; a possible D gene is TRBD1 (5 bases). This CDR3 contains 14 residues. V lost 1 base and J lost 4, with 11 bases in between. Germline CDR1 is MGHRA and CDR2 is YSYEKL. CDR3 sequence: CASSQASRGYEQYF. The CDR3 nucleotides are TGCGCCAGCAGCCAAGCCAGTAGGGGTTACGAGCAGTACTTC.

The rearrangement uses TRBV13 and TRBJ1-3, with D perhaps TRBD1 (5 bases). This CDR3 contains 15 residues. The germline V gene encodes CDR1 PRHDT and CDR2 FYEKMQ (reference sequence). Trimming cost V 5 bases and J 3 bases, with 14 bases left between them. CDR3 bases: TGTGCCAGCAGCACCCGGGGGAGCCATGGAAACACCATATATTTT. It codes for CASSTRGSHGNTIYF.

The sample holds one count of this clone. V is TRBV20-1 and J is TRBJ2-4; the match to TRBD2 covers 7 bases. The J segment lost 1 base and the V segment lost 3 bases, leaving 3 bases of the junction unmatched. Germline CDR1 is DFQATT and CDR2 is SNEGSKA (reference sequence). This CDR3 has 14 amino acids. CDR3: CSASGGEAKNIQYF. The CDR3 DNA follows: TGCAGTGCTAGTGGGGGGGAGGCCAAAAACATTCAGTACTTC.